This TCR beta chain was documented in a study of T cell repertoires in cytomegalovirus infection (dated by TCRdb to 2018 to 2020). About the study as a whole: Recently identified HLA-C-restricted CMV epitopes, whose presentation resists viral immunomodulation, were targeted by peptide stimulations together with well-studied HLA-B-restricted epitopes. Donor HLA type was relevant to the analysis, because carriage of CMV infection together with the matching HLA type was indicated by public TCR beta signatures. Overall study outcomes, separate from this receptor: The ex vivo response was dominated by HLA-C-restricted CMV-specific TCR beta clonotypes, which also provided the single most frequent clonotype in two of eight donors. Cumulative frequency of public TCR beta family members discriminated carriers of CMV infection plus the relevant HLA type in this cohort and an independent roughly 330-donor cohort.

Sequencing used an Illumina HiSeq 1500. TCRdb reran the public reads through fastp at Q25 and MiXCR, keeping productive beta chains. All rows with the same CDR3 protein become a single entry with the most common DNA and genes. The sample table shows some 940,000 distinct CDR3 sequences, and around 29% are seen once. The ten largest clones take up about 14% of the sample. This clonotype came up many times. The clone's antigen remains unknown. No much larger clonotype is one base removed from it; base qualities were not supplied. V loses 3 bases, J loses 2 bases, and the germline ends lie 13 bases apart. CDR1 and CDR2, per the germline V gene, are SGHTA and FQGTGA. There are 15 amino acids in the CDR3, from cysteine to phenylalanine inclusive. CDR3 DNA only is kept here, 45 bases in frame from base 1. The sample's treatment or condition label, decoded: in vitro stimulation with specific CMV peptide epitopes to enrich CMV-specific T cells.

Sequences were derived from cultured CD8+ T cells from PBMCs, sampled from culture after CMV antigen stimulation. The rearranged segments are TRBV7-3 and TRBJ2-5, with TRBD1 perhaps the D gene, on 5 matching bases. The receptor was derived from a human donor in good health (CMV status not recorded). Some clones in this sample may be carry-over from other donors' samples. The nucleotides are TGTGCCAGCAGCTTCCAGGGTAGATTACAAGAGACCCAGTACTTC. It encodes CASSFQGRLQETQYF.